This T cell receptor beta chain was documented in a study of spatial heterogeneity in lung cancer. This clonotype was found many times. The time point is: blood at routine non-recurrence follow-up after resection. TCRdb analysed the 5' RACE reads with MiXCR anew, one entry per CDR3 protein. The data show 40,000 to 50,000 distinct CDR3 sequences, with 8% to 11% seen just once and about a sixth held by the top ten. Germline values: CDR1 DFQATT, CDR2 SNEGSKA (reference sequence). V trimming: 1 base; J trimming: 7 bases; junction bases outside the gene matches: 9. The CDR3 totals 15 residues. The sequenced sample was PBMCs, obtained at follow-up. J is TRBJ2-4 and V is TRBV20-1, with TRBD1 matching 8 bases. This clonotype originated in a female donor with early-stage non-small cell lung cancer. CDR3: CSARGTTGAQNIQYF. CDR3 in DNA: TGCAGTGCTAGAGGTACGACAGGGGCGCAGAACATTCAGTACTTC.